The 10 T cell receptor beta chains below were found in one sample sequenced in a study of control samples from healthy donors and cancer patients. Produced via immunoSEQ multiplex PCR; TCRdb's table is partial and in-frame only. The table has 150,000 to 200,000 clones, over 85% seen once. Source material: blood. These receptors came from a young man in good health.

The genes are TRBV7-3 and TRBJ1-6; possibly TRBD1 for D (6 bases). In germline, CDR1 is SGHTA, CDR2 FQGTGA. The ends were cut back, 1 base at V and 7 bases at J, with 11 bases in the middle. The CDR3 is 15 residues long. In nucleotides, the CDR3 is TGTGCCAGCAGCTTAAATGGGGGGCGGAATTCACCCCTCCACTTT. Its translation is CASSLNGGRNSPLHF.

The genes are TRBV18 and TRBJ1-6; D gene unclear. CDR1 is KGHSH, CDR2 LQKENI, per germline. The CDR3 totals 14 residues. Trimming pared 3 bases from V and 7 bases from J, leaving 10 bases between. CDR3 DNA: TGTGCCAGCTCACCTATTGGCGAAAATTCACCCCTCCACTTT. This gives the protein CASSPIGENSPLHF.

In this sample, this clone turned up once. The CDR3, as DNA: TGTGCCAGCAGCGGAACAGGGGAGTGGGACTATGGCTACACCTTC. Translated: CASSGTGEWDYGYTF. The rearrangement links TRBV5-6 to TRBJ1-2, with 7 bases fitting TRBD1. Germline CDR1 reads SGHDT; CDR2 reads YYEEEE. V lost 4 bases and J lost 3; bases outside the gene matches: 9. CDR3 size: 15 residues.

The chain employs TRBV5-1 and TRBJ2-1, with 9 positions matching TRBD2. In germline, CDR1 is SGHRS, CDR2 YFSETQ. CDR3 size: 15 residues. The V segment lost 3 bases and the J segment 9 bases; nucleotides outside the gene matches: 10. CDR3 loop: CASSYLAGERGEQFF. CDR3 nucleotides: TGCGCCAGCAGCTACTTAGCGGGAGAGAGGGGTGAGCAGTTCTTC. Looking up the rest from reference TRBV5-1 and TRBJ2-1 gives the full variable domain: KAGVTQTPRYLIKTRGQQVTLSCSPISGHRSVSWYQQTPGQGLQFLFEYFSETQRNKGNFPGRFSGRQFSNSRSEMNVSTLELGDSALYLCASSYLAGERGEQFFGPGTRLTVL.

DNA of the CDR3: TGCGCCAGCAGTGAGACGATTGGGAATGAGCAGTTCTTC. It encodes CASSETIGNEQFF. V and J are TRBV10-1 and TRBJ2-1; D is unclear. The CDR3 sequence is 13 residues long. CDR1 WNHNN and CDR2 SYGVQD come from the germline V gene (reference sequence). The V and J ends lost 2 bases and 7 bases respectively, with 9 bases between them.

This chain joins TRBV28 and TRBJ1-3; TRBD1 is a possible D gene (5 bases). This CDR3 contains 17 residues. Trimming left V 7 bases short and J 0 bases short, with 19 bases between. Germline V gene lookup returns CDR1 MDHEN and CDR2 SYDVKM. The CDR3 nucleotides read TGTGCCAGCATCCCGAGGGGAGGGATGCCCTCTGGAAACACCATATATTTT. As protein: CASIPRGGMPSGNTIYF.

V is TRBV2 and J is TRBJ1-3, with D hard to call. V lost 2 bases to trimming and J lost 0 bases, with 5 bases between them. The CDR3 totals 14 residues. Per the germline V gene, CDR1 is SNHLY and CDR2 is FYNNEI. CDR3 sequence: CASSEWGSGNTIYF. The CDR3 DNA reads TGTGCCAGCAGTGAATGGGGCTCTGGAAACACCATATATTTT.

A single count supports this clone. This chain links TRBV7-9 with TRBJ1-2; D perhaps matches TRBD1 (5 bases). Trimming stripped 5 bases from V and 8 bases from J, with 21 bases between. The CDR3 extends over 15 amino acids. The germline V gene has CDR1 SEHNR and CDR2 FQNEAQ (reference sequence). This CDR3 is CASSAAEGPRRGYTF. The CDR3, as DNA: TGTGCCAGCAGCGCGGCCGAGGGACCTCGGAGGGGCTACACCTTC.

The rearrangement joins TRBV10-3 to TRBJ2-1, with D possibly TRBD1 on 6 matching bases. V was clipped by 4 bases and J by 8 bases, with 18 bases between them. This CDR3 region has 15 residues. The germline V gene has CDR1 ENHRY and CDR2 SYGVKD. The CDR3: CAISAGPAGVDEQFF. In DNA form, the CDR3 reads TGTGCCATCAGTGCGGGCCCGGCAGGGGTCGATGAGCAGTTCTTC.

The CDR3 coding sequence is TGTGCCAGCAGCTTAGAGGGCAGGGGGCGAGCAGCTTTCTTT. This translates into CASSLEGRGRAAFF. The J gene is TRBJ1-1, the V gene TRBV7-2; TRBD1 matches 8 bases. Trimming removed 1 base from V and 10 bases from J; junction bases left unmatched: 8. CDR1 SGHTA and CDR2 FQGNSA come from the germline V gene. CDR3 length equals 14 residues.